This is a list of T cell receptor beta chains from one sample in a study of T cell changes during pregnancy in multiple sclerosis. Using immunoSEQ multiplex PCR, the repertoire was profiled, and TCRdb retains in-frame clones only, with some absent. The table shows some 29,000 clones, with roughly nine tenths occurring only once. The sample was CD8+ T cells from peripheral blood mononuclear cells, taken in the third trimester of pregnancy. Every receptor here comes from a female donor with multiple sclerosis, enrolled in a pregnancy study. Both conserved end residues are part of each CDR3. The D gene is left open where the match is weak. Only some rows state a clone size, as once, few, many or a class for expanded clones.

clone size: NA; J gene: TRBJ1-4; D gene: TRBD1; CDR3 length: 16; V gene: TRBV27; CDR3 protein: CASSSDRGQEGEKLFF; CDR3 DNA: TGTGCCAGCAGTTCTGACAGGGGGCAAGAGGGTGAAAAACTGTTTTTT
clone size: NA; J gene: TRBJ1-5; D gene: NA; CDR3 length: 14; V gene: TRBV10-3; CDR3 protein: CAISDREGNQPQHF; CDR3 DNA: TGTGCCATCAGTGACAGGGAGGGGAATCAGCCCCAGCATTTT
clone size: NA; J gene: TRBJ1-1; D gene: NA; CDR3 length: 15; V gene: TRBV7-3; CDR3 protein: CASSPAGDGGTEAFF; CDR3 DNA: TGTGCCAGCAGCCCAGCAGGGGATGGGGGCACTGAAGCTTTCTTT
clone size: NA; J gene: TRBJ2-7; D gene: NA; CDR3 length: 15; V gene: TRBV7-9; CDR3 protein: CASSSSGVNSYEQYF; CDR3 DNA: TGTGCCAGCAGCTCCTCCGGGGTGAATTCCTACGAGCAGTACTTC
clone size: NA; J gene: TRBJ2-7; D gene: TRBD2; CDR3 length: 13; V gene: TRBV7-9; CDR3 protein: CASSKTSDYEQYF; CDR3 DNA: TGTGCCAGCAGCAAAACTAGCGACTACGAGCAGTACTTC
clone size: NA; J gene: TRBJ2-2; D gene: NA; CDR3 length: 16; V gene: TRBV21-1; CDR3 protein: CASRVAGGKIVGELFF; CDR3 DNA: TGTGCCAGCAGGGTAGCGGGGGGAAAGATAGTCGGGGAGCTGTTTTTT
clone size: NA; J gene: TRBJ2-1; D gene: TRBD1; CDR3 length: 21; V gene: TRBV9; CDR3 protein: CASSPRGSVQGRSGSYNEQFF; CDR3 DNA: TGTGCCAGCAGCCCCCGCGGGTCGGTACAGGGGAGAAGTGGGTCCTACAATGAGCAGTTCTTC
clone size: NA; J gene: TRBJ1-1; D gene: NA; CDR3 length: 16; V gene: TRBV5-1; CDR3 protein: CASSFVGAPISTEAFF; CDR3 DNA: TGCGCCAGCAGCTTTGTGGGGGCACCTATTAGCACTGAAGCTTTCTTT
clone size: few; J gene: TRBJ2-1; D gene: TRBD2; CDR3 length: 16; V gene: TRBV4-2; CDR3 protein: CASSQEAGGPYNEQFF; CDR3 DNA: TGTGCCAGCAGCCAAGAAGCGGGGGGGCCCTACAATGAGCAGTTCTTC
clone size: NA; J gene: TRBJ2-3; D gene: TRBD2; CDR3 length: 16; V gene: TRBV7-9; CDR3 protein: CASSLATGGYTDTQYF; CDR3 DNA: TGTGCCAGCAGCTTAGCTACGGGGGGGTACACAGATACGCAGTATTTT
clone size: NA; J gene: TRBJ2-1; D gene: NA; CDR3 length: 18; V gene: TRBV23-1; CDR3 protein: CASSQSRREVEGCNEQFF; CDR3 DNA: TGCGCCAGCAGTCAATCTCGTCGTGAGGTCGAGGGATGCAATGAGCAGTTCTTC
clone size: NA; J gene: TRBJ1-2; D gene: NA; CDR3 length: 17; V gene: TRBV30; CDR3 protein: CAWSVRNRETEYYGYTF; CDR3 DNA: TGTGCCTGGAGTGTCAGGAACAGGGAGACTGAATACTATGGCTACACCTTC
clone size: NA; J gene: TRBJ2-4; D gene: NA; CDR3 length: 13; V gene: TRBV5-1; CDR3 protein: CASSPGFRDIQYF; CDR3 DNA: TGCGCCAGCAGCCCGGGGTTTAGGGACATTCAGTACTTC
clone size: NA; J gene: TRBJ1-4; D gene: NA; CDR3 length: 13; V gene: TRBV11-2; CDR3 protein: CASSLATNEKLFF; CDR3 DNA: TGTGCCAGCAGCCTCGCAACTAATGAAAAACTGTTTTTT
clone size: NA; J gene: TRBJ1-3; D gene: NA; CDR3 length: 19; V gene: TRBV7-9; CDR3 protein: CASSLQTQGLGSAGNTIYF; CDR3 DNA: TGTGCCAGCAGCTTACAAACCCAGGGTCTTGGCTCCGCTGGAAACACCATATATTTT
clone size: NA; J gene: TRBJ2-7; D gene: TRBD2; CDR3 length: 15; V gene: TRBV6-1; CDR3 protein: CASRPRLAGDYEQYF; CDR3 DNA: TGTGCCAGCAGGCCCCGACTAGCGGGAGACTACGAGCAGTACTTC
clone size: medium-sized; J gene: TRBJ1-1; D gene: NA; CDR3 length: 13; V gene: TRBV7-8; CDR3 protein: CASSPGGNPEAFF; CDR3 DNA: TGTGCCAGCAGCCCTGGGGGGAACCCTGAAGCTTTCTTT
clone size: NA; J gene: TRBJ1-6; D gene: NA; CDR3 length: 15; V gene: TRBV11-1; CDR3 protein: CASSLAPGQNSPLHF; CDR3 DNA: TGTGCCAGCAGCTTAGCTCCGGGACAAAATTCACCCCTCCACTTT